This is a list of T cell receptor beta chains from one sample in a study of T cells in Graves' hyperthyroidism and ophthalmopathy. TCRdb used MiXCR to reprocess the multiplex PCR reads, holding one entry per CDR3 protein. This sample has around 600,000 distinct CDR3 sequences, with around 14% found just once. The source material was blood. The receptors were sampled from a woman between 18 and 29 years old with Graves' ophthalmopathy. The conserved cysteine and the conserved F or W are not part of the CDR3 here. The size of a clone is reported for some rows only, either as once, few or many, or as a class for expanded clones.

abundance: many; j_gene: TRBJ1-3; v_gene: TRBV2; CDR3aa: ASRTGEGGNTIY
abundance: many; j_gene: TRBJ1-1; v_gene: TRBV28; CDR3aa: ASSTQGAAF
abundance: few; j_gene: TRBJ1-1; v_gene: TRBV19; CDR3aa: ASSTADRNTEAF
abundance: .; j_gene: TRBJ2-5; v_gene: TRBV28; CDR3aa: ASSFPQRTSGRKETQY
abundance: .; j_gene: TRBJ2-1; v_gene: TRBV10-3; CDR3aa: AITDQAGEVDEQF
abundance: many; j_gene: TRBJ2-3; v_gene: TRBV24-1; CDR3aa: ATGSASGRTDTQY
abundance: many; j_gene: TRBJ2-7; v_gene: TRBV11-2; CDR3aa: ASSLKGAGGADEQY
abundance: many; j_gene: TRBJ2-1; v_gene: TRBV18; CDR3aa: ASSPGTGGQNEQF
abundance: .; j_gene: TRBJ2-7; v_gene: TRBV12-3/TRBV12-4; CDR3aa: ASSWEDEQY
abundance: many; j_gene: TRBJ2-5; v_gene: TRBV6-1; CDR3aa: ASSYLGARETQY
abundance: many; j_gene: TRBJ1-2; v_gene: TRBV27; CDR3aa: ASSATTTGGKQYGYT
abundance: few; j_gene: TRBJ1-1; v_gene: TRBV19; CDR3aa: ASSITKNTEAF
abundance: .; j_gene: TRBJ2-7; v_gene: TRBV7-9; CDR3aa: ASSQTGGGYEQY
abundance: few; j_gene: TRBJ2-6; v_gene: TRBV7-2; CDR3aa: ASSLAGFSSGANVLT
abundance: .; j_gene: TRBJ2-1; v_gene: TRBV6-2/TRBV6-3; CDR3aa: ASRRLAGGPPEPYNEQF
abundance: .; j_gene: TRBJ2-1; v_gene: TRBV7-3; CDR3aa: ASSYTDSEQF
abundance: .; j_gene: TRBJ2-7; v_gene: TRBV11-3; CDR3aa: ASSMTGRMYEQY
abundance: many; j_gene: TRBJ1-1; v_gene: TRBV20-1; CDR3aa: SAYTVANTEAF
abundance: .; j_gene: TRBJ2-1; v_gene: TRBV6-1; CDR3aa: ASSKSTGSMYNEQF
abundance: .; j_gene: TRBJ1-2; v_gene: TRBV9; CDR3aa: ASSPWDRGDYGYT
abundance: few; j_gene: TRBJ1-6; v_gene: TRBV6-5; CDR3aa: ASSYSYERDSPLH
abundance: few; j_gene: TRBJ2-7; v_gene: TRBV4-1; CDR3aa: ASSHQQPTRFNYEQY
abundance: many; j_gene: TRBJ2-2; v_gene: TRBV29-1; CDR3aa: SVEDSPGNTGELF
abundance: many; j_gene: TRBJ2-7; v_gene: TRBV27; CDR3aa: ASTSRTRGDYEQY
abundance: once; j_gene: TRBJ1-2; v_gene: TRBV27; CDR3aa: ASTDKGTGFLIGGYT
abundance: .; j_gene: TRBJ1-6; v_gene: TRBV7-9; CDR3aa: ASSSGRGTVNSPLH
abundance: few; j_gene: TRBJ1-2; v_gene: TRBV6-1; CDR3aa: ASTALKDYGYT
abundance: many; j_gene: TRBJ2-5; v_gene: TRBV4-1; CDR3aa: ASSHYGLAGTNQETQY
abundance: many; j_gene: TRBJ1-6; v_gene: TRBV11-2; CDR3aa: ASSLFAGDSPLH
abundance: .; j_gene: TRBJ2-6; v_gene: TRBV15; CDR3aa: ATSITSSGANVLT
abundance: many; j_gene: TRBJ2-3; v_gene: TRBV5-1; CDR3aa: ASSSGLAGYTDTQY
abundance: .; j_gene: TRBJ1-2; v_gene: TRBV19; CDR3aa: ASSQTGRNYGYT
abundance: .; j_gene: TRBJ1-2; v_gene: TRBV12-3/TRBV12-4; CDR3aa: ASSLRRLANYGYT
abundance: many; j_gene: TRBJ2-3; v_gene: TRBV12-3/TRBV12-4; CDR3aa: ASSLRGRSTDTQY
abundance: few; j_gene: TRBJ1-4; v_gene: TRBV2; CDR3aa: ASRSSSGRSNEKLF
abundance: many; j_gene: TRBJ2-4; v_gene: TRBV20-1; CDR3aa: SAPAGPIAKNIQY
abundance: few; j_gene: TRBJ1-1; v_gene: TRBV12-5; CDR3aa: ASGLGGPLATEAF